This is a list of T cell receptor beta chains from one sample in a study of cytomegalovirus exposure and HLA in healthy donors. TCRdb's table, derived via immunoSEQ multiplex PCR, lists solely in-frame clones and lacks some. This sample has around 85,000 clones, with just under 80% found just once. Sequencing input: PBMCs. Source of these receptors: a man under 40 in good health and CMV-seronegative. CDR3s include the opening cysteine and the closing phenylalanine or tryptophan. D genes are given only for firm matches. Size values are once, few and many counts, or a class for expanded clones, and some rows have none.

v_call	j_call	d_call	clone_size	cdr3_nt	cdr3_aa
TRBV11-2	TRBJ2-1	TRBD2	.	TGTGCCAGCAGCTCCCTAGCGGGAGGAACCTACAATGAGCAGTTCTTC	CASSSLAGGTYNEQFF
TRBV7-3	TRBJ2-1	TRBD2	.	TGTGCCAGCAGCTTAACGATGGCCGGGGGGGCCGGTGAGCAGTTCTTC	CASSLTMAGGAGEQFF
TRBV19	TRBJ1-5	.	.	TGTGCCAGTAACAGACCCGACAATCAGCCCCAGCATTTT	CASNRPDNQPQHF
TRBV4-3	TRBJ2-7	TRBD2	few	TGCGCCAGCAGCCAAAGATTAGGGGAGGGCTCCTACGAGCAGTACTTC	CASSQRLGEGSYEQYF
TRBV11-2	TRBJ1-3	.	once	TGTGCCAGCAGCCTCTTTGGAAACACCATATATTTT	CASSLFGNTIYF
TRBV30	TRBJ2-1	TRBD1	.	TGTGCCTGGATATCGAAAGAGGGGGCCCGCATTCCGGTCTTC	CAWISKEGARIPVF
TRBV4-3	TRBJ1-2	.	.	TGCGCCAGCAGCCAAGTGGGGGCCCGTGGCTACACCTTC	CASSQVGARGYTF
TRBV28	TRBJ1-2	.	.	TGTGCCAGCAGTTCCTTTGGGCCCACGGGAGGCGGCTACACCTTC	CASSSFGPTGGGYTF
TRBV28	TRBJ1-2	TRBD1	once	TGTGCCAGCAGGGGACAGGGGGCGGGCTTGGGGGGCTACACCTTC	CASRGQGAGLGGYTF
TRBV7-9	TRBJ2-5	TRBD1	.	TGTGCCAGCAGCCCTTGGACAGGCTCTATGGAGACCCAGTACTTC	CASSPWTGSMETQYF
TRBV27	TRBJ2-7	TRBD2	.	TGTGCCAGCAGTTTAAAACTAGCGGGAGTCGGAGAGCAGTACTTC	CASSLKLAGVGEQYF
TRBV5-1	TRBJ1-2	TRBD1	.	TGCGCCAGCAGCGAAGGACAGGGGGGAGGTGGCTACACCTTC	CASSEGQGGGGYTF
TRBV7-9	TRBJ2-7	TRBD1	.	TGTGCCAGCAGACCCGGGACAGGGTACTACGAGCAGTACTTC	CASRPGTGYYEQYF
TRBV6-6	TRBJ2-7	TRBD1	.	TGTGCCAGCAGAGACCCGGGACAGGGGACGGCCTACGAGCAGTACTTC	CASRDPGQGTAYEQYF
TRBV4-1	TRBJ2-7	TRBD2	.	TGCGCCAGCAGCCAACCAACTACTAGCGGGAGGCTATACGAGCAGTACTTC	CASSQPTTSGRLYEQYF
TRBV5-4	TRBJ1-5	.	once	TGTGCCAGCAGCTTGGACAGCGGGGCCAATCAGCCCCAGCATTTT	CASSLDSGANQPQHF
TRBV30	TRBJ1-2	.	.	TGTGCCTGGAGTGGAACAAACTATGGCTACACCTTC	CAWSGTNYGYTF